Included here is one TCR beta chain sequence, with context. The target antigen is unknown. The CDR3 runs 15 residues. Germline V gives CDR1 SGHTA, CDR2 FQGNSA. The V end was cut by 5 bases, the J end by 5 bases, with 17 bases between. This sample is drawn from a study of cytomegalovirus exposure and HLA in healthy donors. The wider study: Falling in the Caucasian-associated ancestry cluster were 81% of under 500 genotyped donors.

Broader study findings: Immune exposure information comprised only CMV serostatus. Indistinguishable V segments such as TRBV6-2 and TRBV6-3 were excluded. An assumption of roughly uniform sequencing depth across donors underlay the presence/absence analyses.

PCR was performed using 60 Vbeta and 13 Jbeta primers. The protocol was immunoSEQ multiplex PCR, while the TCRdb copy is restricted to in-frame clones and leaves out a portion. The table has approximately 110,000 clones, 76% seen once. The gene calls are TRBV7-2 and TRBJ2-3; D perhaps matches TRBD2 (7 bases). This clonotype was obtained from a man aged 50-59 years in good health and CMV-seronegative. Sequencing was carried out using PBMCs. The CDR3 is CASSPPRGGRDTQYF. CDR3 bases: TGTGCCAGCAGCCCTCCGAGGGGGGGGAGAGATACGCAGTATTTT.